A single sample gave rise to the 11 T cell receptor beta chains below, sequenced in a study of blood T cell repertoires in COVID-19. Measured with immunoSEQ multiplex PCR; TCRdb has only the in-frame clones, and not every one. The repertoire has 110,000 to 150,000 clones, nearly 85% of them found once; the top ten carry more than 40%. Material for sequencing was peripheral blood. Receptor source: a human donor in a cohort sampled during active COVID-19.

The chain employs TRBV6-2 or TRBV6-3 and TRBJ2-3, with 10 bases that match TRBD2. CDR3 size: 15 residues. Losses at the gene ends were 2 bases for V and 4 bases for J; bases not matched to a gene: 3. Per the germline V gene, CDR1 is MNHEY and CDR2 is SVGEGT. The CDR3 coding sequence is TGTGCCAGCAGTTACGGGACTAGCGATCCAGATACGCAGTATTTT. Translated: CASSYGTSDPDTQYF.

This clone was picked up a small number of times. The rearrangement uses TRBV2 and TRBJ1-1, with D tentatively TRBD1 (6 bases). The CDR3 is 12 residues long. Trimming removed 8 bases at V and 6 bases at J, with 13 bases between. In germline, CDR1 is SNHLY, CDR2 FYNNEI. The CDR3 here is CASLRGAAEAFF. The CDR3 bases are TGTGCCAGCCTTCGGGGGGCCGCTGAAGCTTTCTTT.

The V and J genes are TRBV7-2 and TRBJ1-1; TRBD1 is a possible D gene (5 bases). The V end was cut by 1 base, the J end by 11 bases, with 14 bases between. The CDR3 has 13 amino acids. Germline V CDR1 and CDR2: SGHTA, FQGNSA. The CDR3 here is CASSLEAGLWAFF. In DNA, the CDR3 is TGTGCCAGCAGCTTAGAGGCGGGGCTCTGGGCTTTCTTT. The full variable domain, completed using reference TRBV7-2 and TRBJ1-1, is GAGVSQSPSNKVTEKGKDVELRCDPISGHTALYWYRQSLGQGLEFLIYFQGNSAPDKSGLPSDRFSAERTGGSVSTLTIQRTQQEDSAVYLCASSLEAGLWAFFGQGTRLTVV.

The table lists this clone with a few counts. The rearrangement joins TRBV11-2 to TRBJ2-5, with 10 bases lining up with TRBD2. CDR3 length: 15 residues. CDR1 and CDR2 from the germline V gene are SGHAT and FQNNGV. The V and J ends lost 2 bases and 4 bases, in that order; junction bases with no gene match: 4. This CDR3 reads CASSLRLAGLETQYF. CDR3 sequence (DNA): TGTGCCAGCAGCTTACGACTAGCGGGTTTAGAGACCCAGTACTTC.

This clone occurred a few times. The rearrangement uses TRBV9 and TRBJ1-2; D not resolved. The V end lost 2 bases, the J end lost 2 bases, and 7 bases lay between the germline ends. There are 13 residues in the CDR3. Germline-derived CDR1 and CDR2 are SGDLS and YYNGEE. CDR3 in amino acids: CASSVSRNYGYTF. The DNA for the CDR3 is TGTGCCAGCAGCGTCAGCAGGAACTATGGCTACACCTTC.

V is TRBV2 and J is TRBJ2-3; TRBD2 agrees at 7 bases. The CDR3 is 13 residues long. Germline V lookup: CDR1 SNHLY, CDR2 FYNNEI. V lost 8 bases, J lost 2 bases, and 4 bases stayed unmatched. This CDR3 is CASGSGYTDTQYF. The CDR3, as DNA: TGTGCCAGCGGTAGCGGGTACACAGATACGCAGTATTTT.

As DNA, the CDR3 is TGCGCCAGCAGCCCTACTATGGGAGGGGGTGCTGGAAACACCATATATTTT. It is translated as CASSPTMGGGAGNTIYF. This chain joins TRBV5-1 and TRBJ1-3, with D possibly being TRBD1 (6 bases). This CDR3 spans 17 amino acids. The germline gives CDR1 SGHRS, CDR2 YFSETQ. V gave up 4 bases and J gave up 2 bases, with 19 bases separating them.

This clone was seen once. The CDR3 DNA reads TGTGCCAGTAGTATTGGGGGACAGCTATTCGAAAAACTGTTTTTT. It codes for CASSIGGQLFEKLFF. The gene calls are TRBV19 and TRBJ1-4, with 7 bases identical to TRBD1. Trimming at V came to 3 bases and at J to 8 bases, leaving 9 bases not matched to a gene. The length of the CDR3 is 15 residues. The V gene's germline CDR1 is LNHDA and CDR2 SQIVND (reference sequence).

This clone was seen a few times. CDR3 loop: CASSQDDNRKGNTIYF. The DNA of the CDR3 is TGTGCCAGCAGCCAAGATGACAACAGAAAGGGAAACACCATATATTTT. The V call is TRBV4-2, the J call TRBJ1-3, with D uncertain. V gave up 0 bases and J gave up 4 bases, with 13 bases separating them. CDR1 is LGHNA and CDR2 is YNFKEQ in the germline V gene. The CDR3 runs to 16 residues.

This chain links TRBV11-1 with TRBJ1-3; unclear D gene. CDR1 is SGHAT and CDR2 is FQDESV in the germline V gene (reference sequence). This CDR3 spans 11 amino acids. Deletions cut 7 bases from V and 7 bases from J, with 8 bases between. CDR3: CASTARNTIYF. The CDR3 DNA sequence: TGTGCCAGCACCGCCCGGAACACCATATATTTT.

The J gene is TRBJ2-3, the V gene TRBV5-1; maybe TRBD2 (6 bases). The V and J ends lost 7 bases and 5 bases respectively, with 14 bases between them. Germline CDR1 is SGHRS and CDR2 is YFSETQ. The length of the CDR3 is 13 residues. The chain's CDR3 is CASGREFGDTQYF. The CDR3 DNA sequence: TGCGCCAGCGGACGGGAGTTTGGAGATACGCAGTATTTT.